A few counts support the clone carrying this TCR beta chain. Its target is unknown. The data belong to a study of human T cells and chemical hapten exposure. Study-level information: Chiefly women, the patients showed alopecia areata, totalis or universalis. Study results and limitations: TCRs exceeding 1 in 1000 frequency stayed unchanged with DPC sensitization.

TCRdb re-called the RACE reads through MiXCR, storing one row per CDR3 protein. The sample has 80,000 to 100,000 distinct CDR3 sequences, over 7.5% seen once. The sample's time point: patch test 2, 6 weeks after DPC sensitization. Documented treatment: therapeutic diphenylcyclopropenone sensitization with weekly scalp DPC. Those who donated were patients with alopecia, 18 to 70 years of age, and suitable for DPC. CDR3 length: 13 amino acids. V lost 1 base to trimming and J lost 0 bases, with 4 bases between them. Germline CDR1 SGHDN, CDR2 FVKESK. The clonotype comes from a woman aged 40 to 50 with alopecia areata. Some clones in this sample may be carry-over from other donors' samples. This specimen was whole blood, taken in connection with sensitization to the hapten diphenylcyclopropenone (DPC). The rearrangement joins TRBV14 to TRBJ2-7; D gene ambiguous. DNA of the CDR3: TGTGCCAGCAGCCAAGGCAGCTCCTACGAGCAGTACTTC. Protein sequence: CASSQGSSYEQYF.